The sequence of this T cell receptor beta chain was determined in a study of blood T cell repertoires in COVID-19. Study details: Sites across the United States, Italy and Spain contributed samples from acute and convalescent COVID-19. PBMCs, B-cell-depleted T cells, or T cells were the source of the cDNA or gDNA that made up the material.

Germline CDR1 PRHDT, CDR2 FYEKMQ (reference sequence). V gave up 4 bases and J gave up 10 bases, with 23 bases separating them. The CDR3 consists of 16 residues. Original handling: From reference gene primer amplification, estimates of nucleated cell counts were derived. Assay: immunoSEQ multiplex PCR; the TCRdb copy retains only in-frame clones and omits some. V, J and clone size are those of that table, while D and trimming were read from the DNA. Of some 74,000 clones listed, approximately 82% are singletons. This clone was detected once. Sample: peripheral blood. The chain combines TRBV13 with TRBJ2-1; TRBD2 might be the D (5 bases). This clonotype was obtained from a woman of 80 years or more with acute or convalescent COVID-19. DNA of the CDR3: TGTGCCAGCAGCTCCCTCCAAGGTGGTCGGGGAGAAGAGCAGTTCTTC. This translates into CASSSLQGGRGEEQFF.